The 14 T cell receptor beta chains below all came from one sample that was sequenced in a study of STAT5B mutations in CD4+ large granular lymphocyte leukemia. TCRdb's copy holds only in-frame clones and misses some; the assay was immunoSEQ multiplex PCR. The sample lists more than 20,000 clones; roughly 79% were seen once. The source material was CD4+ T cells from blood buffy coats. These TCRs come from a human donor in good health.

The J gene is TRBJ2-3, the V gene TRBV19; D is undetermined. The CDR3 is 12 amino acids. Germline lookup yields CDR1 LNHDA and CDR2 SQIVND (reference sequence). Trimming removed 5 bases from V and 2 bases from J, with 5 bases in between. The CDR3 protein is CASSPPTDTQYF. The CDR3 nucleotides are TGTGCCAGTAGTCCCCCCACAGATACGCAGTATTTT.

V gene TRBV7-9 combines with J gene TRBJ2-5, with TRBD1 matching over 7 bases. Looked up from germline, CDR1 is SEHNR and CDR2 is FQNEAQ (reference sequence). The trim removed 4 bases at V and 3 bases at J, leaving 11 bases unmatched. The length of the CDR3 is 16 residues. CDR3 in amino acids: CASSSSPGQRKETQYF. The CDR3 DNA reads TGTGCCAGCAGCTCGTCACCGGGACAGAGGAAAGAGACCCAGTACTTC. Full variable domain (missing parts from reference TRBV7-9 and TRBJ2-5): DTGVSQNPRHKITKRGQNVTFRCDPISEHNRLYWYRQTLGQGPEFLTYFQNEAQLEKSRLLSDRFSAERPKGSFSTLEIQRTEQGDSAMYLCASSSSPGQRKETQYFGPGTRLLVL.

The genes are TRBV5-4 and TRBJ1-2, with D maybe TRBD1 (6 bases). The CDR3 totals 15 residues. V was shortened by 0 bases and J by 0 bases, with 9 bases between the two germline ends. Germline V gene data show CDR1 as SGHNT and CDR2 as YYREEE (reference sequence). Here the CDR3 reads CASSLDRETNYGYTF. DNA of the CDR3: TGTGCCAGCAGCTTGGACAGGGAGACTAACTATGGCTACACCTTC.

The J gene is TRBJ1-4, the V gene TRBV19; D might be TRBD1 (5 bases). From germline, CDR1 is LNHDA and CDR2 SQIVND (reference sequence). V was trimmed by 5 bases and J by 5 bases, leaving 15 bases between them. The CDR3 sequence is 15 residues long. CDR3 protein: CASSFYRDRNEKLFF. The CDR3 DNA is TGTGCCAGTAGTTTTTACCGGGACCGCAATGAAAAACTGTTTTTT.

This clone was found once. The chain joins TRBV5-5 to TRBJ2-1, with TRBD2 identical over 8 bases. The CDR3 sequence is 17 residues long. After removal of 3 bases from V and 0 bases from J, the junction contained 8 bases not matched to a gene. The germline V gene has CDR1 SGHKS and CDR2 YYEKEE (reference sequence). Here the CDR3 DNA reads TGTGCCAGCAGCTCCGACTCACTAGCGGCCTCCTACAATGAGCAGTTCTTC. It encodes CASSSDSLAASYNEQFF.

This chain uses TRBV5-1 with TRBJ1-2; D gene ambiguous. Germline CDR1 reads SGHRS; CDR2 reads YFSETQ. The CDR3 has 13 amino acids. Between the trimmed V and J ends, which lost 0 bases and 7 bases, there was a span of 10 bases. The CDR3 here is CASSLESRFGYTF. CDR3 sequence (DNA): TGCGCCAGCAGCTTGGAATCACGTTTTGGCTACACCTTC. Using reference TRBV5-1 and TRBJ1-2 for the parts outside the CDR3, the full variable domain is KAGVTQTPRYLIKTRGQQVTLSCSPISGHRSVSWYQQTPGQGLQFLFEYFSETQRNKGNFPGRFSGRQFSNSRSEMNVSTLELGDSALYLCASSLESRFGYTFGSGTRLTVV.

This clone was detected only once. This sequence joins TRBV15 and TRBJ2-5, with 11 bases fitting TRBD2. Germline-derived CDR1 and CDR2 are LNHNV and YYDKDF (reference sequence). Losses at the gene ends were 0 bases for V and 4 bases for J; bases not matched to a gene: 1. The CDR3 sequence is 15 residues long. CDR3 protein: CATSRDGLAGETQYF. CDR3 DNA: TGTGCCACCAGCAGAGATGGACTAGCGGGAGAGACCCAGTACTTC.

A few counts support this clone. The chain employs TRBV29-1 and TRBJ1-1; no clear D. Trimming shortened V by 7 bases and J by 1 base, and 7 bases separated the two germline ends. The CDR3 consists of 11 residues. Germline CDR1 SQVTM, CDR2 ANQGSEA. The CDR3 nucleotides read TGCAGCGGTAAGGGGAACACTGAAGCTTTCTTT. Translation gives CSGKGNTEAFF.

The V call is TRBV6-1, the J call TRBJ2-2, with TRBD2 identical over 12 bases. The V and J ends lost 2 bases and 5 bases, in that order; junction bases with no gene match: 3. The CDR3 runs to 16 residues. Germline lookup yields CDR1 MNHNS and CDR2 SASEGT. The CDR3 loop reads CASSETSGRRTGELFF. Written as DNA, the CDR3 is TGTGCCAGCAGTGAAACTAGCGGGAGGCGGACCGGGGAGCTGTTTTTT.

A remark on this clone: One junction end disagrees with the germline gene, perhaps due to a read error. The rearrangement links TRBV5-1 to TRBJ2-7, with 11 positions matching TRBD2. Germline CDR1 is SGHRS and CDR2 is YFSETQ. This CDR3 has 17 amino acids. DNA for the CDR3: TGCGCCAGCGGCTTGTCTAGCGGGAGGCAAATAGCCTACGAGCAGTACTTC. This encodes CASGLSSGRQIAYEQYF.

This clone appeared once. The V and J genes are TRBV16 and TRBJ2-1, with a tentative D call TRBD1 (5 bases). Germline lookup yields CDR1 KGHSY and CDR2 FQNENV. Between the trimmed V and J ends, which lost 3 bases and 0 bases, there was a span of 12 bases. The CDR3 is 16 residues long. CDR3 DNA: TGTGCCAGCAGCCATGGTGGGGCGACCTCCTACAATGAGCAGTTCTTC. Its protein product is CASSHGGATSYNEQFF.

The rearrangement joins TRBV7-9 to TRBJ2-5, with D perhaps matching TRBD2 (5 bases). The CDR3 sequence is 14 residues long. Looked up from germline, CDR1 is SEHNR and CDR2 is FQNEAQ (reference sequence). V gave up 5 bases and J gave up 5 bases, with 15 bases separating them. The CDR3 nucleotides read TGTGCCAGCAGCCCCGGACTGTCTCCCGAGACCCAGTACTTC. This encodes CASSPGLSPETQYF.

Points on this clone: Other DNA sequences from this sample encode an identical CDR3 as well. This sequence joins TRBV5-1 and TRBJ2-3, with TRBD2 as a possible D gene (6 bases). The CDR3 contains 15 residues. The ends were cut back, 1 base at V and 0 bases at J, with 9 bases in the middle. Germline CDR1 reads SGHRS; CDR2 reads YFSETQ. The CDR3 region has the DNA TGCGCCAGCAGCTTGCTCCGGGGGAGCACAGATACGCAGTATTTT. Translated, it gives CASSLLRGSTDTQYF. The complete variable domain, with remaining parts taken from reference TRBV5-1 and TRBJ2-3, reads KAGVTQTPRYLIKTRGQQVTLSCSPISGHRSVSWYQQTPGQGLQFLFEYFSETQRNKGNFPGRFSGRQFSNSRSEMNVSTLELGDSALYLCASSLLRGSTDTQYFGPGTRLTVL.

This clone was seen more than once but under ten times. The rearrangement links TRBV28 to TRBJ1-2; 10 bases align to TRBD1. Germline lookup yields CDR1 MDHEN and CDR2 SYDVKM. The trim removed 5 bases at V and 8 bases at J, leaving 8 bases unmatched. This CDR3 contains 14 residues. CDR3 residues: CASSPIDRGLGYTF. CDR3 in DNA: TGTGCCAGCAGTCCAATAGACAGGGGGCTAGGCTACACCTTC.